This TCR beta chain comes out of a study of blood T cell repertoires in COVID-19. In the study overall: T cells, B-cell-depleted T cells, or PBMCs provided the cDNA or gDNA that served as material.

The assay was immunoSEQ multiplex PCR, and TCRdb's table has in-frame clones only and misses some. The top ten clones hold 0.7% of a sample with more than 450,000 clones, roughly 87% of them seen once. Participants were aged about 18 to 100 years from roughly 25 US areas. Participants were placed into cohorts based on the clinical history they reported. Two consecutive negative NP/OP PCR tests, clearance, or resolved symptoms defined Cohort 3 recovery. The germline V gene encodes CDR1 MNHEY and CDR2 SVGAGI. V was shortened by 8 bases and J by 7 bases, with 15 bases between the two germline ends. CDR3 size: 14 residues.

The chain is built from TRBV6-5 and TRBJ1-6; unclear D gene. The sequence was collected from a woman between 18 and 29 years old who had recovered from COVID-19. The sequencing input was PBMCs or T cells enriched from blood (not recorded which). DNA of the CDR3: TGTGCCAGCCGACAAAAACCCTGGAATTCACCCCTCCACTTT. Translated: CASRQKPWNSPLHF.